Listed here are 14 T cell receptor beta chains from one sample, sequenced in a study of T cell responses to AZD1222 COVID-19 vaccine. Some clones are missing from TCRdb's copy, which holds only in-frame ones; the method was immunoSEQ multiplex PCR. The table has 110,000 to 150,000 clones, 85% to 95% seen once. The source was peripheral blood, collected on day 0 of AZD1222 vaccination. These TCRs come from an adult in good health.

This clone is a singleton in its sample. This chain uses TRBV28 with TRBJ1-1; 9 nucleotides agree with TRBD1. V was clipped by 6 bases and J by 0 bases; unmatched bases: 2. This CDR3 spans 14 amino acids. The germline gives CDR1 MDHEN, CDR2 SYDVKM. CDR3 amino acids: CASRGTGMNTEAFF. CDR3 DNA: TGTGCCAGCAGAGGGACAGGGATGAACACTGAAGCTTTCTTT.

The CDR3 reads CASSITLNTEAFF. In nucleotides, the CDR3 is TGTGCCAGTAGTATTACCTTGAACACTGAAGCTTTCTTT. J is TRBJ1-1 and V is TRBV19, with D hard to call. CDR1 is LNHDA and CDR2 is SQIVND in the germline V gene (reference sequence). The CDR3 consists of 13 residues. V lost 3 bases to trimming and J lost 0 bases, with 5 bases between them.

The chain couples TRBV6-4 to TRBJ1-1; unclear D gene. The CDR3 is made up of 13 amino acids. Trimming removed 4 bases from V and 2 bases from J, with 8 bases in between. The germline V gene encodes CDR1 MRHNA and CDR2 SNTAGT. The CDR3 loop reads CASSAQVNTEAFF. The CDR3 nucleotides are TGTGCCAGCAGTGCTCAGGTAAACACTGAAGCTTTCTTT.

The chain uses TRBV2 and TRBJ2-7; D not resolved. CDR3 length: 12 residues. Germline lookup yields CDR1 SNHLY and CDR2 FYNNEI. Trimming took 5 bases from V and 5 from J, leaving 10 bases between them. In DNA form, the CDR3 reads TGTGCCAGCAGTTATTGGGGAAACGAGCAGTACTTC. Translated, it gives CASSYWGNEQYF.

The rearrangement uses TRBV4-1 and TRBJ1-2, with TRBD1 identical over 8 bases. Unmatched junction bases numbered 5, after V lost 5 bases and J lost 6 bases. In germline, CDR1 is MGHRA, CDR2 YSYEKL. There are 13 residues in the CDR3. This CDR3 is CASSFDRGNGYTF. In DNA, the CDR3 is TGCGCCAGCAGCTTTGACAGGGGAAATGGCTACACCTTC.

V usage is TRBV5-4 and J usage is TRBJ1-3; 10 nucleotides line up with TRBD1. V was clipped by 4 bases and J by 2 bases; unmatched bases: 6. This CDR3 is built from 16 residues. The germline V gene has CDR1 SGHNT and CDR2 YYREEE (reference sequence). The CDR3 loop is CASSRDRGLAGNTIYF. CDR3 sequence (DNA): TGTGCCAGCAGCCGGGACAGGGGACTGGCTGGAAACACCATATATTTT.

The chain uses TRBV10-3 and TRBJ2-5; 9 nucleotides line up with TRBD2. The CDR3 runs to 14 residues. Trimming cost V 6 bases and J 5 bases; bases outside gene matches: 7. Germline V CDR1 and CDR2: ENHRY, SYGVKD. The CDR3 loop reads CAIRKGLAGETQYF. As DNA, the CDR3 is TGTGCCATCAGAAAGGGACTAGCAGGGGAGACCCAGTACTTC.

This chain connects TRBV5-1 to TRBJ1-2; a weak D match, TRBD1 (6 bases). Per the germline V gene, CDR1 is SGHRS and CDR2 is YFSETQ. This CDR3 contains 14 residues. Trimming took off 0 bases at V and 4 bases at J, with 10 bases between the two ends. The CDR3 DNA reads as TGCGCCAGCAGCTTGGGGGCGGGGGCCTATGGCTACACCTTC. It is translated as CASSLGAGAYGYTF.

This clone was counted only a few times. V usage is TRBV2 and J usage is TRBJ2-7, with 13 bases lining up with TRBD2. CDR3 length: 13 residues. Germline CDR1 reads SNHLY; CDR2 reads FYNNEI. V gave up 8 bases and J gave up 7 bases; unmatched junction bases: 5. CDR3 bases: TGTGCCAGCGGACTAGCGGGGGAAGGGGAGCAGTACTTC. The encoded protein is CASGLAGEGEQYF.

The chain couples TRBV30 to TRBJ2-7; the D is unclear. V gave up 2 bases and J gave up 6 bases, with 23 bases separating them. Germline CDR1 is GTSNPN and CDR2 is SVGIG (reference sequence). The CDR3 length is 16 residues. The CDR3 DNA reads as TGTGCCTGGAGTCAAGGGTGGGCGAAAAACCCACCCGAGCAGTACTTC. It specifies CAWSQGWAKNPPEQYF.

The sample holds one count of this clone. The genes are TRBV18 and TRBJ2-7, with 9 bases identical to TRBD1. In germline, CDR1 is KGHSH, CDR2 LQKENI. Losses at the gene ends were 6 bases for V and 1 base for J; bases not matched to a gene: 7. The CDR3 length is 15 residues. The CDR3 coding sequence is TGTGCCAGCTCCCGGGACAGGGTGGCTTCCTACGAGCAGTACTTC. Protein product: CASSRDRVASYEQYF. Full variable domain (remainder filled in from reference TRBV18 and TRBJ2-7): NAGVMQNPRHLVRRRGQEARLRCSPMKGHSHVYWYRQLPEEGLKFMVYLQKENIIDESGMPKERFSAEFPKEGPSILRIQQVVRGDSAAYFCASSRDRVASYEQYFGPGTRLTVT.

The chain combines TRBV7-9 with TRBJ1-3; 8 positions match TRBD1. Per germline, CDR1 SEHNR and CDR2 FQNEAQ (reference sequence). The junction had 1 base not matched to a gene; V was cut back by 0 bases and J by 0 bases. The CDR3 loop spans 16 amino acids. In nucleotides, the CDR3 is TGTGCCAGCAGCTTAGCAGGACAGGGCTCTGGAAACACCATATATTTT. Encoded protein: CASSLAGQGSGNTIYF.

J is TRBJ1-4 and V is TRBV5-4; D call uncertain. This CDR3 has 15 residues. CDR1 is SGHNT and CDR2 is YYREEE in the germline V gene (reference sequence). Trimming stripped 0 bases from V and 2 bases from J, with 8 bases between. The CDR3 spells CASSLDSTTNEKLFF. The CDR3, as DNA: TGTGCCAGCAGCTTGGACAGCACGACTAATGAAAAACTGTTTTTT.

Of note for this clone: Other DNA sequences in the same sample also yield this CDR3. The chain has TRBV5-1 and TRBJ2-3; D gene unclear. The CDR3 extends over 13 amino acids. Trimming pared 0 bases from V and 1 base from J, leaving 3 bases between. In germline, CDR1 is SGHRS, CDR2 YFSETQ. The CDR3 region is CASSLEGTDTQYF. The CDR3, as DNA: TGCGCCAGCAGCTTGGAGGGCACAGATACGCAGTATTTT.